This T cell receptor (beta chain) was profiled in a study of breast tumors, draining lymph nodes, adjacent tissues. MiXCR was run by TCRdb on the multiplex PCR reads, yielding one entry per CDR3 protein. This table holds tens of thousands of distinct CDR3 sequences, roughly 24% found once. The CDR3 runs to 17 residues. Trimming took off 4 bases at V and 5 bases at J, with 24 bases between the two ends. The germline CDR1 and CDR2 sequences are SGHRS and YFSETQ. In its sample, this clonotype was seen many times. The gene calls are TRBV5-1 and TRBJ2-5; D unclear. This clonotype was sampled from a female donor with breast cancer. Some clones in this sample may be carry-over from other donors' samples. The specimen sequenced was breast tumor tissue. The CDR3 protein is CASSPYGSLFPGETQYF. DNA for the CDR3: TGCGCCAGCAGCCCGTACGGTAGCCTTTTCCCTGGGGAGACCCAGTACTTC.